What follows describes a single T cell receptor beta chain. People whose metastatic non-small-cell lung cancer was chemo-refractory got focal radiation along with CTLA-4 blockade by ipilimumab. The data were produced by immunoSEQ multiplex PCR, yet TCRdb's version contains in-frame clones alone and is incomplete. The table includes tens of thousands of clones, 70% to 85% detected once. The sample belongs to a study of radiotherapy plus CTLA-4 blockade in lung cancer. Trimming removed 6 bases from V and 4 bases from J; junction bases left unmatched: 7. Germline V gives CDR1 SNHLY, CDR2 FYNNEI. The CDR3 has 14 residues.

Sequencing used peripheral blood, obtained from a patient treated with radiotherapy plus ipilimumab. This receptor was identified in a human donor with non-small cell lung cancer who had a complete response to radiotherapy plus ipilimumab. V gene TRBV2 combines with J gene TRBJ2-3; 7 bases align to TRBD2. The CDR3 region is CASRSGTEADTQYF. The CDR3 nucleotides read TGTGCCAGCAGAAGCGGGACGGAGGCAGATACGCAGTATTTT. Supplemented by reference TRBV2 and TRBJ2-3, the full variable domain reads EPEVTQTPSHQVTQMGQEVILRCVPISNHLYFYWYRQILGQKVEFLVSFYNNEISEKSEIFDDQFSVERPDGSNFTLKIRSTKLEDSAMYFCASRSGTEADTQYFGPGTRLTVL.